This TCR beta chain emerged from a study of T cells in narcolepsy. Whole-study context: Patients with NT1 or NT2 and healthy control donors were enrolled.

The sample holds a few counts of this clone. The antigen is undetermined. Clones were read by immunoSEQ multiplex PCR, and TCRdb kept only the in-frame ones, dropping some. The sample holds fewer than 40,000 clones, about 85% seen once. CDR3 length: 16 amino acids. V dropped 1 base and J dropped 1; count of bases not matched to a gene: 3. Germline-derived CDR1 and CDR2 are SGHTS and YDEGEE. Study-level points and caveats: Same-patient CSF and blood CD4+ T cell clonotypes included HCRT-specific and TRIB2-specific autoreactive ones. Reportedly, autoreactive clonotypes were serially detected in patients' blood but not controls'. No autoreactive T cell clone sequences appeared in some memory CD4+ repertoires.

The chain couples TRBV5-8 to TRBJ1-3; TRBD1 matches 9 bases. Sequencing input: CD45RA- memory CD4+ T cells from PBMCs. The receptor was derived from a human donor with narcolepsy. The CDR3 is CASSLPGTGSGNTIYF. The CDR3 DNA reads TGTGCCAGCAGCTTGCCTGGGACAGGGTCTGGAAACACCATATATTTT.